The rows below give T cell receptor beta chains drawn from one sample of a study of CD8 T cells in ankylosing spondylitis. TCRdb re-derived calls from the 5' RACE reads in MiXCR, one entry per CDR3 protein. The profile shows roughly 60,000 distinct CDR3 sequences, about 6% of them singletons. Sequenced: synovial fluid, either unsorted or a sorted T cell fraction (not recorded which). These receptors were collected from a male donor with ankylosing spondylitis. Both conserved end residues are part of each CDR3. A D gene is named only where the DNA matches it firmly. Size tells how often a clone was seen (once, few, many) or the class of an expanded clone, and some rows leave it out.

J	D	V	size	CDR3	DNA
TRBJ1-3	.	TRBV7-8	few	CASSLRPRQGGNTIYF	TGTGCCAGCAGCTTGAGACCCCGGCAGGGTGGAAACACCATATATTTT
TRBJ1-2	.	TRBV30	few	CAWRWQSGGYTF	TGTGCCTGGAGATGGCAGTCGGGTGGCTACACCTTC
TRBJ2-7	TRBD2	TRBV7-6	many	CASSLSGNSYEQYF	TGTGCCAGCAGCTTGAGCGGGAACTCCTACGAGCAGTACTTC
TRBJ2-2	.	TRBV5-1	many	CASSSSSANTGELFF	TGCGCCAGCAGCTCCAGCAGTGCGAACACCGGGGAGCTGTTTTTT
TRBJ2-2	.	TRBV28	few	CASTLFHSGRRELFF	TGTGCCAGCACCCTTTTCCATTCGGGACGGAGGGAGCTGTTTTTT
TRBJ2-7	.	TRBV19	few	CASGHPGYEQYF	TGTGCCAGTGGACATCCAGGCTACGAGCAGTACTTC
TRBJ1-1	.	TRBV13	many	CASSSRESEAFF	TGTGCCAGCAGCTCCCGGGAGAGTGAAGCTTTCTTT
TRBJ2-7	TRBD1	TRBV20-1	many	CSAEGTGNTYEQYF	TGCAGTGCCGAAGGGACAGGGAACACCTACGAGCAGTACTTC
TRBJ2-7	.	TRBV5-1	few	CASNTGTATYEQYF	TGCGCCAGCAACACCGGGACGGCAACCTACGAGCAGTACTTC
TRBJ1-5	.	TRBV28	many	CASSPDSYSNQPQHF	TGTGCCAGCAGCCCAGACAGCTATAGCAATCAGCCCCAGCATTTT
TRBJ2-1	.	TRBV9	few	CASSVDHSSSYNEQFF	TGTGCCAGCAGCGTAGACCACTCGAGCTCCTACAATGAGCAGTTCTTC
TRBJ2-5	.	TRBV29-1	few	CSVEFRAQETQYF	TGCAGCGTTGAATTCCGGGCTCAAGAGACCCAGTACTTC
TRBJ2-3	.	TRBV7-2	many	CASSFYEGSTDTQYF	TGTGCCAGCAGCTTCTATGAGGGAAGCACAGATACGCAGTATTTT
TRBJ2-1	TRBD1	TRBV29-1	many	CSVVGQNYNEQFF	TGCAGCGTTGTGGGACAGAACTACAATGAGCAGTTCTTC
TRBJ2-7	TRBD1	TRBV28	few	CASNRPGTGRNEQYF	TGTGCCAGCAATCGGCCGGGGACAGGACGTAACGAGCAGTACTTC
TRBJ2-1	TRBD2	TRBV6-1	.	CASSALAGGPHEQFF	TGTGCCAGCAGTGCCTTAGCGGGAGGGCCCCATGAGCAGTTCTTC
TRBJ2-7	.	TRBV10-3	few	CAIAEVASAAYEQYF	TGTGCCATCGCCGAGGTCGCTAGCGCAGCCTACGAGCAGTACTTC
TRBJ2-2	.	TRBV7-3	many	CASSSYNGVGELFF	TGTGCCAGCAGCTCCTATAACGGGGTCGGGGAGCTGTTTTTT
TRBJ2-2	TRBD1	TRBV11-2	few	CASSKIGTGGLAGELFF	TGTGCCAGCAGCAAAATCGGGACAGGGGGCTTAGCCGGGGAGCTGTTTTTT
TRBJ2-3	.	TRBV4-3	medium-sized	CASSQAVSSTDTQYF	TGCGCCAGCAGCCAAGCAGTATCTAGCACAGATACGCAGTATTTT
TRBJ2-5	.	TRBV4-1	few	CASRPDTTTETQYF	TGCGCCAGCAGACCTGACACCACCACAGAGACCCAGTACTTC
TRBJ2-5	.	TRBV7-2	many	CASSFTAVETQYF	TGTGCCAGCAGCTTTACAGCTGTCGAGACCCAGTACTTC
TRBJ2-1	TRBD2	TRBV11-2	many	CASSLVSLATEQFF	TGTGCCAGCAGCTTAGTTTCACTAGCGACTGAGCAGTTCTTC
TRBJ2-2	.	TRBV24-1	many	CATRRGGTGELFF	TGTGCCACCCGTCGGGGAGGCACCGGGGAGCTGTTTTTT
TRBJ1-5	.	TRBV20-1	many	CSARDHRDRQPQHF	TGCAGTGCTAGAGATCACAGGGATCGGCAGCCCCAGCATTTT
TRBJ2-5	.	TRBV11-3	few	CASSKQETQYF	TGTGCCAGCAGTAAGCAGGAGACCCAGTACTTC
TRBJ2-3	TRBD2	TRBV27	few	CATGLSKASDTQYF	TGTGCCACGGGACTATCCAAAGCATCAGATACGCAGTATTTT
TRBJ2-1	.	TRBV11-2	.	CASSAQGQAYNEQFF	TGTGCCAGCAGCGCTCAGGGGCAGGCCTACAATGAGCAGTTCTTC
TRBJ2-1	TRBD1	TRBV29-1	many	CSTPPGTGGNEQFF	TGCAGCACCCCCCCGGGGACAGGGGGCAATGAGCAGTTCTTC
TRBJ2-7	TRBD2	TRBV7-8	few	CASSLTGTSGGEQYF	TGTGCCAGCAGTCTAACCGGGACTAGCGGCGGCGAGCAGTACTTC
TRBJ1-1	.	TRBV5-1	many	CASSLVSERTEAFF	TGCGCCAGCAGCTTGGTTTCCGAGAGGACTGAAGCTTTCTTT
TRBJ2-5	TRBD1	TRBV28	few	CATRGQETQYF	TGTGCCACCAGGGGGCAAGAGACCCAGTACTTC
TRBJ2-7	TRBD1	TRBV5-1	many	CASSLGQGFYEQYF	TGCGCCAGCAGCTTGGGACAGGGATTTTACGAGCAGTACTTC
TRBJ2-3	TRBD2	TRBV28	many	CASSYGGSTDTQYF	TGTGCCAGCAGTTACGGGGGGTCCACAGATACGCAGTATTTT
TRBJ1-4	.	TRBV18	many	CASSPQGSGPLFF	TGTGCCAGCTCACCGCAGGGGTCGGGCCCACTGTTTTTT
TRBJ1-6	.	TRBV7-9	many	CASSSGRGSPLHF	TGTGCCAGCAGCTCCGGACGGGGGTCACCCCTCCACTTT
TRBJ1-2	TRBD1	TRBV19	many	CASFGTAEDYGYTF	TGTGCCAGCTTCGGGACAGCCGAGGACTATGGCTACACCTTC
TRBJ1-6	TRBD1	TRBV6-1	many	CASGETGQYSPLHF	TGTGCCAGCGGGGAGACAGGGCAGTATTCACCCCTCCACTTT
TRBJ1-1	.	TRBV9	few	CASSVGPDRSVYFF	TGTGCCAGCAGCGTAGGCCCTGACAGGAGTGTGTATTTCTTT
TRBJ2-3	.	TRBV5-1	few	CASSFSDPDTQYF	TGCGCCAGCAGCTTTAGTGACCCAGATACGCAGTATTTT